The text below deals with one T cell receptor beta chain. These data come from a study of shared clonotypes between healthy human individuals. The table came from immunoSEQ multiplex PCR; TCRdb's copy has only in-frame clones and leaves some out. The data contain millions of clones, approximately 93% of them singletons. Germline V lookup: CDR1 SGHRS, CDR2 YFSETQ. Trimming cost V 4 bases and J 2 bases; bases outside gene matches: 6. The CDR3 covers 14 residues. The J gene is TRBJ2-7, the V gene TRBV5-1; 7 nucleotides align to TRBD1. The TCR sequence derives from a young man in good health. Some clones in this sample may be carry-over from other donors' samples. Specimen: naive CD4+ T cells from PBMCs. Subset denoted: CD45RA+ positively selected. As DNA, the CDR3 is TGCGCCAGCAGCCAACTGACAGGGACCTACGAGCAGTACTTC. Protein: CASSQLTGTYEQYF.